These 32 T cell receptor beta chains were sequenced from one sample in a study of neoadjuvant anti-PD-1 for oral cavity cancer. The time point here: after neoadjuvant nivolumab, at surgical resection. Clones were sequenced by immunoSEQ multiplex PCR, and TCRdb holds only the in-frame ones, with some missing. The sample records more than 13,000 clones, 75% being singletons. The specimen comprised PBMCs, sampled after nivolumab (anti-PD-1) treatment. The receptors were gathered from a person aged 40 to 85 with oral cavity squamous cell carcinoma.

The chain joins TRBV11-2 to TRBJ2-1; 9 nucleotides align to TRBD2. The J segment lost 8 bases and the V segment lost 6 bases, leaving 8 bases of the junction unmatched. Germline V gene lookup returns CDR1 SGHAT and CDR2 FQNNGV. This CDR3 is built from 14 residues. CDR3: CASRRGGVRDEQFF. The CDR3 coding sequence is TGTGCCAGCAGGCGGGGGGGCGTTCGCGATGAGCAGTTCTTC.

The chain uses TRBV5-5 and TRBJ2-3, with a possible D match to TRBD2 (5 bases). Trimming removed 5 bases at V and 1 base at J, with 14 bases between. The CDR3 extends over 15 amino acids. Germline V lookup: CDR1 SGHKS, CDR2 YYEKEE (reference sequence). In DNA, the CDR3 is TGTGCCAGCAGAGACCTGCTGAGGGGCACAGATACGCAGTATTTT. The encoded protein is CASRDLLRGTDTQYF.

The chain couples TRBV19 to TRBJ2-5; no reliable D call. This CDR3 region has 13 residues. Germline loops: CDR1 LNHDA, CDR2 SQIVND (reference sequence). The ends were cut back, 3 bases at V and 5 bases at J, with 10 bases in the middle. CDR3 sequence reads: CASSIRWDETQYF. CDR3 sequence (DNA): TGTGCCAGTAGTATCCGCTGGGATGAGACCCAGTACTTC. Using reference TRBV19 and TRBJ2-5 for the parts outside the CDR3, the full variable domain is DGGITQSPKYLFRKEGQNVTLSCEQNLNHDAMYWYRQDPGQGLRLIYYSQIVNDFQKGDIAEGYSVSREKKESFPLTVTSAQKNPTAFYLCASSIRWDETQYFGPGTRLLVL.

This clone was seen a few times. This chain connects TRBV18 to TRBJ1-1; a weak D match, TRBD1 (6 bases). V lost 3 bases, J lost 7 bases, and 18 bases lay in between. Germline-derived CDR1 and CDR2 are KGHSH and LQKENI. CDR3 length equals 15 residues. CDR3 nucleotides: TGTGCCAGCTCACCTCGCCAGGGGATTTTTAGTGAAGCTTTCTTT. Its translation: CASSPRQGIFSEAFF.

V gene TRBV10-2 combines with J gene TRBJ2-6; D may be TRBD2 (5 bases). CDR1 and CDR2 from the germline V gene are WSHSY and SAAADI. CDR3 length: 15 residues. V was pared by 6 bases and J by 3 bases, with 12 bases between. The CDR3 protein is CASRIAGIGANVLTF. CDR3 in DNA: TGCGCCAGCAGAATCGCGGGCATTGGGGCCAACGTCCTGACTTTC.

In DNA, the CDR3 is TGTGCCTGGAACCCTAAGGGAGCGGGAGTGAGCAATGAGCAGTTCTTC. Protein sequence: CAWNPKGAGVSNEQFF. The rearrangement links TRBV30 to TRBJ2-1; 8 nucleotides align to TRBD2. This CDR3 spans 16 amino acids. V lost 4 bases and J lost 6; bases outside the gene matches: 14. Germline V gives CDR1 GTSNPN, CDR2 SVGIG (reference sequence).

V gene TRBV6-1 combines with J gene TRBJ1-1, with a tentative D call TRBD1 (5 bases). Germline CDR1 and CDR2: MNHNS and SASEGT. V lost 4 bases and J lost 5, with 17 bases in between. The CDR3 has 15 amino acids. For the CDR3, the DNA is TGTGCCAGCAGTGCCAAGGTTCGAGGGGTAACTGAAGCTTTCTTT. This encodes CASSAKVRGVTEAFF.

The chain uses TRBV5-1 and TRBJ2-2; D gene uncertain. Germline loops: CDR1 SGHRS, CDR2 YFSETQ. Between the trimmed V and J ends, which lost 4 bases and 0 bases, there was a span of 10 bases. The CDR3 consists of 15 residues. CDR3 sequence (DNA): TGCGCCAGCAGCGGGCAGAGCGCGAACACCGGGGAGCTGTTTTTT. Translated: CASSGQSANTGELFF.

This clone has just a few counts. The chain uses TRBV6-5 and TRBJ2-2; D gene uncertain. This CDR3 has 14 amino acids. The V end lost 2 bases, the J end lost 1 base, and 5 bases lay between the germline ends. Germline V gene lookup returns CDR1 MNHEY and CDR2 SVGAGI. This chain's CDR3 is CASSYGKNTGELFF. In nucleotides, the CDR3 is TGTGCCAGCAGTTACGGGAAGAACACCGGGGAGCTGTTTTTT.

The CDR3 nucleotides read TGTGCCAGCAGTAGTCAGGGTTATTCACCCCTCCACTTT. This translates into CASSSQGYSPLHF. The V and J genes are TRBV25-1 and TRBJ1-6, with D maybe TRBD1 (5 bases). V lost 5 bases and J lost 8, with 10 bases in between. CDR3 length: 13 amino acids. Looked up from germline, CDR1 is MGHDK and CDR2 is SYGVNS.

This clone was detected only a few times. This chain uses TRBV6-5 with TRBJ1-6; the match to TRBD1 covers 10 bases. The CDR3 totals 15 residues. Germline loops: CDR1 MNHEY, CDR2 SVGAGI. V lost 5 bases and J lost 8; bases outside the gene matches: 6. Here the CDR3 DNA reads TGTGCCAGCAGTCCCCAGGGGACAGGGGATTCACCCCTCCACTTT. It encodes CASSPQGTGDSPLHF.

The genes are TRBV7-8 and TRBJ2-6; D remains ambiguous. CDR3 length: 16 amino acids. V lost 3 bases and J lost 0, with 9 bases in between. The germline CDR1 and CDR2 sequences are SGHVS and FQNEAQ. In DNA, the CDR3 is TGTGCCAGCAGCTTGGATTCCGCCTCTGGGGCCAACGTCCTGACTTTC. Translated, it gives CASSLDSASGANVLTF.

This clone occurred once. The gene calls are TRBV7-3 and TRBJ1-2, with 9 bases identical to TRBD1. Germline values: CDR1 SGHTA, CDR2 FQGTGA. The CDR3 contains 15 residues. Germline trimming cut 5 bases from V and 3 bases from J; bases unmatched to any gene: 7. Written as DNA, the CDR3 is TGTGCCAGCAGCCCCTCGACAGGGGGGTACTATGGCTACACCTTC. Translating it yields CASSPSTGGYYGYTF.

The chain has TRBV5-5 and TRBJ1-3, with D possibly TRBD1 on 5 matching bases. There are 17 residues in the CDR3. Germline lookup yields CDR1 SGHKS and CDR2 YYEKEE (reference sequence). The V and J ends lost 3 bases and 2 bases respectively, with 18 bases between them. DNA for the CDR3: TGTGCCAGCAGCTGGGCGGGTAATACAGGTCCTGGAAACACCATATATTTT. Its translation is CASSWAGNTGPGNTIYF.

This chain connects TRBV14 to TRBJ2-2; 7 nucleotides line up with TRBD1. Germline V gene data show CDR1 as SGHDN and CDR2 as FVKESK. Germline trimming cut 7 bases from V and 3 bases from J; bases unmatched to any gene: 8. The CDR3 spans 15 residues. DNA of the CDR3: TGTGCCAGCACCTCAGGGGGATCTTACACCGGGGAGCTGTTTTTT. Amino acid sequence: CASTSGGSYTGELFF.

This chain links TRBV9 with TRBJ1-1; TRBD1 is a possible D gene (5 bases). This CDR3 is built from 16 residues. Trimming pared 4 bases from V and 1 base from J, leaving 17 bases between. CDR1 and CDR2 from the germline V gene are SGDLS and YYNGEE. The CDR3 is CASSPYGGPENTEAFF. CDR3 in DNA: TGTGCCAGCAGCCCCTACGGGGGTCCTGAGAACACTGAAGCTTTCTTT.

CDR3 DNA sequence: TGTGCCAGCAGCGTAGGTCTGGGGTGGACTAATGAAAAACTGTTTTTT. Its protein is CASSVGLGWTNEKLFF. This chain joins TRBV9 and TRBJ1-4; D gene ambiguous. With 0 bases removed from V and 2 bases from J, the gap between germline ends came to 11 bases. Germline V gene data show CDR1 as SGDLS and CDR2 as YYNGEE. This CDR3 has 16 residues.

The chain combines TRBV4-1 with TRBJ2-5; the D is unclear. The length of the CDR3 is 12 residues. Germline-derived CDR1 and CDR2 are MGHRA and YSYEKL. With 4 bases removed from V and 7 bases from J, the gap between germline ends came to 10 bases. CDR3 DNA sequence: TGCGCCAGCAGCCTCCCCCTCGGGACCCAGTACTTC. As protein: CASSLPLGTQYF.

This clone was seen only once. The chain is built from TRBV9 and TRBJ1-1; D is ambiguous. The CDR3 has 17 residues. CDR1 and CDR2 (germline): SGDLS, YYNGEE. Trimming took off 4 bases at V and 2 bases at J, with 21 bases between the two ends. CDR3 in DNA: TGTGCCAGCAGCAAAGAACCCGGGGTGAGACATAACACTGAAGCTTTCTTT. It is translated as CASSKEPGVRHNTEAFF.

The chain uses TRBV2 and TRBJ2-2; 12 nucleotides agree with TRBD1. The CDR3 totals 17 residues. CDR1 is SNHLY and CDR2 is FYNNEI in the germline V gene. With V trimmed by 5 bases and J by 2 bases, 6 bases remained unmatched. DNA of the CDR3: TGTGCCAGCAGTACCCGGGACAGGGGGCCTAACACCGGGGAGCTGTTTTTT. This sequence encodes CASSTRDRGPNTGELFF.

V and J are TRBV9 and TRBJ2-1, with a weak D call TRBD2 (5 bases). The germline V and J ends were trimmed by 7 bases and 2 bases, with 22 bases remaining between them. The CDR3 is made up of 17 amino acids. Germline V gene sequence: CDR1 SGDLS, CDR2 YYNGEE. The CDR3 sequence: CASGDNWWERTYNEQFF. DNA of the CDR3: TGTGCCAGCGGCGACAATTGGTGGGAGCGGACCTACAATGAGCAGTTCTTC.

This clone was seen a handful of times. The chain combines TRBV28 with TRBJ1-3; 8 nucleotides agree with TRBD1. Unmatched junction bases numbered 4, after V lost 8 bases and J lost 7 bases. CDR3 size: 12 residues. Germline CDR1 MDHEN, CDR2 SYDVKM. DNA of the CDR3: TGTGCCAGCGGGACAGGCTGGAACACCATATATTTT. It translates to CASGTGWNTIYF.

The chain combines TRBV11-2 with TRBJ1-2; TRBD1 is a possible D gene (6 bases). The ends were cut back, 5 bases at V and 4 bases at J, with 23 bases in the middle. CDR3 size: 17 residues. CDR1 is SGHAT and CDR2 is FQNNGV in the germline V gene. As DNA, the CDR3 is TGTGCCAGCAGCACGGGGACAAAAGGACTCCCCGCCTATGGCTACACCTTC. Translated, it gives CASSTGTKGLPAYGYTF.

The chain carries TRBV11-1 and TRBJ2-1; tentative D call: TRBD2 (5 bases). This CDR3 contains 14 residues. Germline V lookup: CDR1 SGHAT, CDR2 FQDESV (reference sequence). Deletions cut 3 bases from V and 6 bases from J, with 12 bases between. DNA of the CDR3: TGTGCCAGCAGCTTCGACTATAAGATCAATGAGCAGTTCTTC. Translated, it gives CASSFDYKINEQFF.

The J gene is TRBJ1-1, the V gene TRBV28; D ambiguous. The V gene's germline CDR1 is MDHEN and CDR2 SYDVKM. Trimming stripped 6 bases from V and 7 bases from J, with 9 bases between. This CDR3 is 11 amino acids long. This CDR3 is CASSLLLEAFF. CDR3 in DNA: TGTGCCAGCAGCTTACTGCTTGAAGCTTTCTTT.

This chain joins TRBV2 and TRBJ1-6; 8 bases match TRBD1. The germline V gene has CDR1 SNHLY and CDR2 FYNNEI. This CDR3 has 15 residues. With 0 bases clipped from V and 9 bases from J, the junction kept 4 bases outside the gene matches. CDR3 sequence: CASSEAGQGGSPLHF. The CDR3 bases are TGTGCCAGCAGTGAAGCTGGACAGGGAGGTTCACCCCTCCACTTT.

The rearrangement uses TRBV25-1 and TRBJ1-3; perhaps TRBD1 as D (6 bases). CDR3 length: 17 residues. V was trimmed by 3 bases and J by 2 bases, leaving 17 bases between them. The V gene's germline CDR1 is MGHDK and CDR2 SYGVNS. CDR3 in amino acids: CASSDHITGLTGNTIYF. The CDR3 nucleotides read TGTGCCAGCAGTGACCACATTACAGGGTTAACTGGAAACACCATATATTTT.

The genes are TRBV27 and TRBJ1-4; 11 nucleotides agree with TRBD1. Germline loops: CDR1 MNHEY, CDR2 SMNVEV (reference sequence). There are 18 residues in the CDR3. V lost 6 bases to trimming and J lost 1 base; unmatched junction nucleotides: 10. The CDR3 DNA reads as TGTGCCAGCAGGCGAACCGGGACAGGGGGATTAACTAATGAAAAACTGTTTTTT. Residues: CASRRTGTGGLTNEKLFF.

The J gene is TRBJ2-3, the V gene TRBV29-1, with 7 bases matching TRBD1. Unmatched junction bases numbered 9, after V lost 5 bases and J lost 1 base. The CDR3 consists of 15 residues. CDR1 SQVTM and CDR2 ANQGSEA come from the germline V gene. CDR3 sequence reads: CSVNQGVSGTDTQYF. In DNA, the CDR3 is TGCAGCGTTAATCAGGGGGTAAGCGGCACAGATACGCAGTATTTT.

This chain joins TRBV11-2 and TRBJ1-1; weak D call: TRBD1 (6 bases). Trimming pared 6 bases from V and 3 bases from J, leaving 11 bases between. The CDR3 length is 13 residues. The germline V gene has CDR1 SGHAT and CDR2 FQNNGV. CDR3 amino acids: CASSYDRYTEAFF. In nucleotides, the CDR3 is TGTGCCAGCAGTTACGACAGGTACACTGAAGCTTTCTTT.

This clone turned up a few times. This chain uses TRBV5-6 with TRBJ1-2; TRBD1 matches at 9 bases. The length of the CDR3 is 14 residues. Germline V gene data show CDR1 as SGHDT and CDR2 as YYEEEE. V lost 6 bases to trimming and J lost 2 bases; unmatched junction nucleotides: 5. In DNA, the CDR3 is TGTGCCAGCACCCGGGACAGGGTGAACTATGGCTACACCTTC. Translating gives CASTRDRVNYGYTF.

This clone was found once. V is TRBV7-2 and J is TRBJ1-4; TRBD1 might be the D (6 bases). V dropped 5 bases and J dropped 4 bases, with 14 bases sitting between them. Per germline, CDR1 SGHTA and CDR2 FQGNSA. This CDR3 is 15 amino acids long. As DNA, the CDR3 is TGTGCCAGCAGCCCACAGGGAGCAATTAATGAAAAACTGTTTTTT. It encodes CASSPQGAINEKLFF.